This T cell receptor beta chain appears in the sequencing data of a study of blood T cell repertoires in COVID-19 (dated by TCRdb to the early 2020s). Context from the whole study: Samples from collaborators originated in the United States, Italy and Spain and spanned both the acute and convalescent phases of COVID-19. Subjects who had been exposed to COVID-19, were actively infected with it, or had recovered from it provided the deeply sampled blood TCRbeta repertoires that made up the dataset. HLA class I and class II types, where available, came from metadata supplied by the sample provider rather than from assay-based typing. The samples were drawn from the first 160 participants of the ongoing ImmuneRACE study and from 1,200 or so subjects provided by 6 global collaborators. The sample metadata nearly always contained a de-identified subject ID, COVID-19 status, age in years and sex. The material from the prospective study consisted of cDNA or gDNA derived from T cells, B-cell-depleted T cells, or PBMCs. A freely available public database, intended as a resource for researchers studying the immune response to SARS-CoV-2, is where the repertoires were released.

The germline V gene supplies CDR1 MNHNS and CDR2 SASEGT. Including the terminal cysteine and phenylalanine, the CDR3 comprises 15 residues. This entry keeps only the CDR3 DNA: 45 bases, framed from base 1. Compared with germline, V lacks 1 base and J lacks 3 bases; bases without a gene match: 0. The immunoSEQ Assay, a bias-controlled multiplex PCR, was used to amplify TCRbeta CDR3 regions from genomic DNA. The authors processed their data as follows. Nucleated cell counts per sample were estimated from amplification of reference gene primers within the assay. To quantify the absolute abundance of each unique TCRbeta CDR3 rearrangement, sequence reads were collapsed and filtered. For each sample, productive Simpson clonality was calculated by taking the square root of Simpson's diversity index across productive rearrangements. The table comes from immuneACCESS by way of TCRdb, which keeps in-frame sequences with V and J called. Part of the clones is missing from these tables; in studies checked, under half for an unresolved V gene and the rest for unknown reasons. V, J and clone size reflect that table, while D and trimming were determined from the DNA. This sample lists 180,000 or so clones; roughly three quarters were detected once. The leading ten clones occupy around 14% of the sample.

In the prospective study, participants were about 18 to 89 years old, resided in fewer than 25 geographic areas of the United States, and were enrolled through a virtual design. Cohort assignment in the prospective study relied on participant-reported clinical history from a screening survey and a study questionnaire. Exposed participants had been in contact with someone with a PCR-confirmed or clinician-diagnosed COVID-19 case within 2 weeks of study entry. In the prospective study, whole blood, serum and a nasopharyngeal or oropharyngeal swab were collected from each participant by mobile phlebotomists. Prospective study participants could optionally give additional blood draws and questionnaires over an approximately two-month period. Before DNA extraction, blood samples from the prospective study were shipped at room temperature or frozen. Overall study results and their limits: The quantity of clinical and demographic metadata differed by source and by participant and was supplied without curation.

With regard to this clone: It lacks a known antigen. No clone much larger than this one lies a single base away; base qualities are absent.

The receptor was isolated from a man between 60 and 75 years old who had been exposed to COVID-19. The sequence links TRBV6-1 to TRBJ2-7, with TRBD2 identical over 13 junction bases. Sequenced input: PBMCs or T cells enriched from blood (not recorded which). The nucleotides read TGTGCCAGCAGTGAAGGGACTAGCGGGAGCTACGAGCAGTACTTC. Translated, this gives CASSEGTSGSYEQYF.